A single sample is the source of the 26 T cell receptor beta chains below, sequenced in a study of T cell changes during pregnancy in multiple sclerosis. Data came from immunoSEQ multiplex PCR; TCRdb stores just in-frame clones and leaves some out. Among fewer than 90,000 clones listed, around 94% were seen once. The sample consisted of peripheral blood, taken after pregnancy. These receptors originate from a female donor in good health, enrolled as a control in a pregnancy study.

This sequence joins TRBV10-3 and TRBJ2-4; perhaps TRBD1 as D (6 bases). V was clipped by 5 bases and J by 5 bases, with 13 bases between them. Per the germline V gene, CDR1 is ENHRY and CDR2 is SYGVKD. The CDR3 runs to 14 residues. CDR3 DNA sequence: TGTGCCATCAGTCCTAGGGACAACCAAAACATTCAGTACTTC. Translation: CAISPRDNQNIQYF.

The rearrangement joins TRBV5-1 to TRBJ2-7, with a tentative D call TRBD2 (6 bases). The V end lost 4 bases, the J end lost 3 bases, and 14 bases lay between the germline ends. The CDR3 is made up of 14 amino acids. Germline assignment: CDR1 SGHRS and CDR2 YFSETQ. The CDR3 protein is CASSAGGMGYEQYF. CDR3 nucleotide sequence: TGCGCCAGCAGCGCCGGGGGAATGGGCTACGAGCAGTACTTC.

The chain recombines TRBV18 with TRBJ2-6, with TRBD1 identical over 8 bases. Germline values: CDR1 KGHSH, CDR2 LQKENI. The CDR3 covers 17 residues. The trim removed 4 bases at V and 1 base at J, leaving 6 bases unmatched. CDR3 protein: CASSQTGVLSGANVLTF. Written as DNA, the CDR3 is TGTGCCAGCTCACAGACAGGGGTCCTTTCTGGGGCCAACGTCCTGACTTTC. Variable domain in full (rest from reference TRBV18 and TRBJ2-6): NAGVMQNPRHLVRRRGQEARLRCSPMKGHSHVYWYRQLPEEGLKFMVYLQKENIIDESGMPKERFSAEFPKEGPSILRIQQVVRGDSAAYFCASSQTGVLSGANVLTFGAGSRLTVL.

This clone was detected only once. V gene TRBV2 combines with J gene TRBJ1-1, with a weak D call TRBD1 (6 bases). Germline V lookup: CDR1 SNHLY, CDR2 FYNNEI. Trimming pared 6 bases from V and 3 bases from J, leaving 17 bases between. There are 15 residues in the CDR3. The CDR3 DNA reads as TGTGCCAGCAGGAAGTACAGGGAAAGTGACACTGAAGCTTTCTTT. Amino acids: CASRKYRESDTEAFF.

The rearrangement links TRBV25-1 to TRBJ1-4; 7 positions match TRBD1. Germline V gene data show CDR1 as MGHDK and CDR2 as SYGVNS. CDR3 length: 18 residues. The V and J ends lost 9 bases and 4 bases, in that order; junction bases with no gene match: 20. CDR3 sequence reads: CARDRSELRQGGNEKLFF. The CDR3 DNA sequence: TGTGCCAGGGACCGCAGTGAGCTGAGACAGGGTGGTAATGAAAAACTGTTTTTT.

This sequence joins TRBV27 and TRBJ1-1; 9 bases agree with TRBD1. This CDR3 region has 15 residues. Trimming removed 9 bases from V and 0 bases from J; junction bases left unmatched: 8. In germline, CDR1 is MNHEY, CDR2 SMNVEV (reference sequence). Here the CDR3 DNA reads TGTGCCAGTCGCGACAGGGGGTTTTTGAACACTGAAGCTTTCTTT. Protein sequence: CASRDRGFLNTEAFF.

This clone was seen a handful of times. This chain uses TRBV19 with TRBJ1-1; 7 bases are shared with TRBD1. The CDR3 extends over 15 amino acids. J gave up 0 bases and V 2 bases, and 3 bases lay outside the gene matches. CDR1 and CDR2 from the germline V gene are LNHDA and SQIVND (reference sequence). CDR3 bases: TGTGCCAGTAGTATAAGACAGGGAATGAACACTGAAGCTTTCTTT. Amino acids: CASSIRQGMNTEAFF.

In this sample, this clone turned up once. The chain links TRBV27 to TRBJ2-1, with D maybe TRBD2 (6 bases). V lost 0 bases, J lost 14 bases, and 11 bases lay in between. Germline V gene lookup returns CDR1 MNHEY and CDR2 SMNVEV (reference sequence). The CDR3 is 12 residues long. CDR3 DNA: TGTGCCAGCAGTTTATCTAGCGGCGTGAAGTTCTTC. It is translated as CASSLSSGVKFF.

V gene TRBV9 combines with J gene TRBJ2-7; D is undetermined. The germline V gene has CDR1 SGDLS and CDR2 YYNGEE. This CDR3 has 15 residues. Trimming removed 0 bases at V and 2 bases at J, with 12 bases between. The CDR3 nucleotides read TGTGCCAGCAGCGTAGATCTAGTCCCAACCTACGAGCAGTACTTC. It codes for CASSVDLVPTYEQYF.

This chain links TRBV7-8 with TRBJ2-7; D is unclear. This CDR3 spans 14 amino acids. Per germline, CDR1 SGHVS and CDR2 FQNEAQ. V lost 2 bases and J 1 base, leaving 9 bases between the germline ends. CDR3 loop: CASSLIGVSYEQYF. DNA for the CDR3: TGTGCCAGCAGCTTAATCGGTGTTTCCTACGAGCAGTACTTC.

The genes are TRBV5-6 and TRBJ1-2; 7 bases line up with TRBD1. Germline V lookup: CDR1 SGHDT, CDR2 YYEEEE. The CDR3 loop spans 15 amino acids. Losses at the gene ends were 0 bases for V and 2 bases for J; bases not matched to a gene: 4. The CDR3 protein is CASSLAVTGNYGYTF. CDR3 nucleotide sequence: TGTGCCAGCAGCTTGGCCGTGACAGGGAACTATGGCTACACCTTC. The variable domain in full, completed from reference TRBV5-6 and TRBJ1-2, reads DAGVTQSPTHLIKTRGQQVTLRCSPKSGHDTVSWYQQALGQGPQFIFQYYEEEERQRGNFPDRFSGHQFPNYSSELNVNALLLGDSALYLCASSLAVTGNYGYTFGSGTRLTVV.

The V gene is TRBV28, the J gene TRBJ2-1; the D gene is possibly TRBD2 (5 bases). The germline V and J ends were trimmed by 3 bases and 0 bases, with 9 bases remaining between them. CDR3 length: 15 residues. CDR1 is MDHEN, CDR2 SYDVKM, per germline. The CDR3 protein is CASSLDSASYNEQFF. CDR3 DNA sequence: TGTGCCAGCAGTTTGGATAGCGCCTCCTACAATGAGCAGTTCTTC.

The V gene is TRBV7-9, the J gene TRBJ2-3; 10 bases agree with TRBD2. V shed 0 bases and J 4 bases; nucleotides not matched to a gene: 13. CDR3 size: 19 residues. Germline CDR1 is SEHNR and CDR2 is FQNEAQ (reference sequence). The chain's CDR3 is CASSLAGFGQREGSDTQYF. CDR3 sequence (DNA): TGTGCCAGCAGCTTAGCCGGGTTCGGGCAGCGGGAGGGCTCAGATACGCAGTATTTT.

The chain uses TRBV9 and TRBJ2-5; TRBD2 matches at 10 bases. Per the germline V gene, CDR1 is SGDLS and CDR2 is YYNGEE. CDR3 length: 16 amino acids. The V gene end was trimmed by 4 bases and the J gene end by 5 bases; junction bases not matched to a gene: 11. CDR3 sequence (DNA): TGTGCCAGCAGCCCAGGGGGAGCGGGAGGGCCGGAGACCCAGTACTTC. It yields the protein CASSPGGAGGPETQYF.

The CDR3 DNA follows: TGTGCCAGCAGCACGCGGGGGGACCTCCCCCGCGGCTACACCTTC. It specifies CASSTRGDLPRGYTF. The chain recombines TRBV5-4 with TRBJ1-2, with D possibly being TRBD1 (5 bases). Per the germline V gene, CDR1 is SGHNT and CDR2 is YYREEE (reference sequence). The length of the CDR3 is 15 residues. V shed 4 bases and J shed 8 bases, with 21 bases lying between them.

The V gene is TRBV29-1, the J gene TRBJ2-1, with no clear D. CDR3 length: 12 amino acids. CDR1 is SQVTM and CDR2 is ANQGSEA in the germline V gene. V dropped 4 bases and J dropped 14 bases, with 18 bases sitting between them. The CDR3 sequence is CSVGYLAGDEFF. The CDR3 DNA is TGCAGCGTTGGCTACCTGGCCGGAGATGAGTTCTTC.

This rearrangement joins TRBV19 to TRBJ1-1, with TRBD1 identical over 7 bases. The germline gives CDR1 LNHDA, CDR2 SQIVND (reference sequence). J gave up 10 bases and V 4 bases, and 3 bases lay outside the gene matches. This CDR3 has 11 residues. CDR3 in amino acids: CASSTHRGAFF. The CDR3 nucleotides read TGTGCCAGTAGTACACACAGGGGAGCTTTCTTT.

The chain employs TRBV19 and TRBJ2-7, with 10 bases fitting TRBD2. The CDR3 contains 13 residues. Unmatched junction bases numbered 5, after V lost 5 bases and J lost 7 bases. Germline CDR1 LNHDA, CDR2 SQIVND (reference sequence). The CDR3 reads CASSAGLAAEQYF. CDR3 sequence (DNA): TGTGCCAGTAGTGCCGGACTAGCGGCAGAGCAGTACTTC.

This chain links TRBV18 with TRBJ1-2, with a weak D call TRBD1 (5 bases). The CDR3 consists of 14 residues. Trimming cost V 2 bases and J 2 bases, with 9 bases left between them. The germline gives CDR1 KGHSH, CDR2 LQKENI. The CDR3 sequence is CASSPSGRNYGYTF. CDR3 coding DNA: TGTGCCAGCTCACCATCAGGGCGGAACTATGGCTACACCTTC.

This chain uses TRBV19 with TRBJ2-1; 15 bases fit TRBD2. The CDR3 contains 15 residues. Germline lookup yields CDR1 LNHDA and CDR2 SQIVND (reference sequence). Trimming removed 4 bases from V and 7 bases from J; junction bases left unmatched: 2. The CDR3 region is CASSRTSGRENEQFF. The CDR3 bases are TGTGCCAGTAGTAGGACTAGCGGGAGGGAAAATGAGCAGTTCTTC.

The V gene is TRBV19, the J gene TRBJ2-7; a possible D gene is TRBD1 (6 bases). The V gene's germline CDR1 is LNHDA and CDR2 SQIVND (reference sequence). The CDR3 spans 13 residues. Trimming left V 4 bases short and J 3 bases short, with 10 bases between. For the CDR3, the DNA is TGTGCCAGTAGTACACAGGGATTCTACGAGCAGTACTTC. Amino acid sequence: CASSTQGFYEQYF.

This clone has just one count. The V call is TRBV29-1, the J call TRBJ2-1, with D perhaps TRBD1 (6 bases). Germline lookup yields CDR1 SQVTM and CDR2 ANQGSEA. V was pared by 8 bases and J by 4 bases, with 12 bases between. This CDR3 region has 12 residues. The CDR3 nucleotides read TGCAGCTCAAAGGACAGTTACAATGAGCAGTTCTTC. Protein product: CSSKDSYNEQFF.

J is TRBJ2-1 and V is TRBV15; 13 nucleotides agree with TRBD2. Germline CDR1 LNHNV, CDR2 YYDKDF (reference sequence). V dropped 3 bases and J dropped 6; count of bases not matched to a gene: 11. The CDR3 has 18 amino acids. For the CDR3, the DNA is TGTGCCACCAGCAGTCCCACTAGCGGGAGGGCCAGGGGCAATGAGCAGTTCTTC. Translating gives CATSSPTSGRARGNEQFF.

This chain uses TRBV18 with TRBJ1-2, with 7 nucleotides matching TRBD1. V lost 2 bases and J lost 5; bases outside the gene matches: 2. The CDR3 sequence is 13 residues long. Germline loops: CDR1 KGHSH, CDR2 LQKENI. CDR3 nucleotides: TGTGCCAGCTCACCATCGGGACAGTATGGCTACACCTTC. Its translation: CASSPSGQYGYTF.

The gene calls are TRBV4-2 and TRBJ2-1; D may be TRBD2 (5 bases). CDR3 length: 15 amino acids. CDR1 LGHNA and CDR2 YNFKEQ come from the germline V gene. Trimming took 3 bases from V and 4 from J, leaving 13 bases between them. This CDR3 is CASSQGAEGYNEQFF. The CDR3 coding sequence is TGTGCCAGCAGCCAGGGAGCGGAAGGTTACAATGAGCAGTTCTTC.

The V gene is TRBV2, the J gene TRBJ2-4, with D perhaps matching TRBD1 (5 bases). V was shortened by 4 bases and J by 1 base, with 14 bases between the two germline ends. CDR3 length: 16 residues. The germline gives CDR1 SNHLY, CDR2 FYNNEI. The CDR3 region is CASSVQGMRAKNIQYF. As DNA, the CDR3 is TGTGCCAGCAGTGTCCAGGGAATGAGGGCCAAAAACATTCAGTACTTC. The whole variable domain, remainder taken from reference TRBV2 and TRBJ2-4, is EPEVTQTPSHQVTQMGQEVILRCVPISNHLYFYWYRQILGQKVEFLVSFYNNEISEKSEIFDDQFSVERPDGSNFTLKIRSTKLEDSAMYFCASSVQGMRAKNIQYFGAGTRLSVL.